Listed below are T cell receptor beta chains from one sample, sequenced in a study of vaccination and CD4 T cells after COVID-19. TCRdb called the PCR reads again in MiXCR, with one record for every CDR3 protein. This table has approximately 11,000 distinct CDR3 sequences, roughly 29% appearing once. These TCRs are of unknown antigen specificity. Sequenced sample: cultured CD4+ T cells from blood. Receptors originate from a human donor with COVID-19. The CDR3 runs from the conserved cysteine through the conserved F or W. Fields, in order: J gene, CDR3 length, clone size, V gene, D gene, CDR3 DNA, CDR3 protein. D genes are given only for firm matches. The size field is filled for only some rows; it gives once, few, many or a size class.

TRBJ1-6 | 12 | . | TRBV30 | . | TGTGCCTGGAATAGGGATAATTCACCCCTCCACTTT | CAWNRDNSPLHF
TRBJ2-3 | 19 | few | TRBV7-6 | TRBD1 | TGTGCCAGCATCCGGGACATACCGGGACAGGGGTCCTTCGGGGATACGCAGTATTTT | CASIRDIPGQGSFGDTQYF
TRBJ1-2 | 16 | . | TRBV5-1 | . | TGCGCCAGCAGCTTGAACTCCGGATTATCTAACTATGGCTACACCTTC | CASSLNSGLSNYGYTF
TRBJ1-5 | 15 | medium-sized | TRBV7-8 | TRBD1 | TGTGCCAGCAGCAAAGACAGGGTAGGCAATCAGCCCCAGCATTTT | CASSKDRVGNQPQHF
TRBJ1-4 | 14 | few | TRBV19 | . | TGTGCCAGTAGCGCGGGGTCCACTAATGAAAAACTGTTTTTT | CASSAGSTNEKLFF
TRBJ1-2 | 14 | . | TRBV5-4 | . | TGTGCCAGCAGCCTGCTCAGGGTTGACTATGGCTACACCTTC | CASSLLRVDYGYTF
TRBJ2-7 | 14 | few | TRBV6-1 | . | TGTGCCAGCACCCCCGACAGGAGTCCCCACGAGCAGTACTTC | CASTPDRSPHEQYF
TRBJ2-3 | 17 | few | TRBV4-2 | . | TGTGCCAGCAGCCAAGCTCGCCAAGGTTCCTCCACAGATACGCAGTATTTT | CASSQARQGSSTDTQYF
TRBJ2-2 | 13 | few | TRBV20-1 | . | TGCAGTGCTAGACGGGCGAACACCGGGGAGCTGTTTTTT | CSARRANTGELFF
TRBJ1-5 | 16 | . | TRBV28 | TRBD1 | TGTGCCAGCAGTACCCCAGAGGGACAGAACAATCAGCCCCAGCATTTT | CASSTPEGQNNQPQHF
TRBJ1-6 | 16 | . | TRBV6-1 | . | TGTGCCAGCAGTCCCGGGGATTTCTCCTATAATTCACCCCTCCACTTT | CASSPGDFSYNSPLHF
TRBJ1-1 | 14 | . | TRBV19 | TRBD1 | TGTGCCAGTAGTCGGACAGGGGCGAACACTGAAGCTTTCTTT | CASSRTGANTEAFF
TRBJ2-5 | 14 | . | TRBV7-2 | . | TGTGCCAGCAGCTTTAGGGGGGCCACGGAGACCCAGTACTTC | CASSFRGATETQYF
TRBJ2-5 | 16 | . | TRBV14 | TRBD2 | TGTGCCAGCAGCCAAGATTCTAGCGGGATATCAAAGACCCAGTACTTC | CASSQDSSGISKTQYF